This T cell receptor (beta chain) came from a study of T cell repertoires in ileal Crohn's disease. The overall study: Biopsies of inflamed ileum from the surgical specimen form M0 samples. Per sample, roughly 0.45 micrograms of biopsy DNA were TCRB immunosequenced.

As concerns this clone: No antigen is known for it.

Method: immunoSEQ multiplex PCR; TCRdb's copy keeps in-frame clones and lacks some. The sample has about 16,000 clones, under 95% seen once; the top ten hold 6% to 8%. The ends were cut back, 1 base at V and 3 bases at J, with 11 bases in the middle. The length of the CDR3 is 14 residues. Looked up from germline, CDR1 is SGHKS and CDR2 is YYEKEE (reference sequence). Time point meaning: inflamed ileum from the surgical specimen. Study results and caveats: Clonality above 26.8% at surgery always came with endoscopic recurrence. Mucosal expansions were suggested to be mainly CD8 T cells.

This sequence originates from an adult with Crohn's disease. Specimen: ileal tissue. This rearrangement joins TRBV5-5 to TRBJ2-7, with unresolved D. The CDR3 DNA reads TGTGCCAGCAGCTTGAAATTGGGTTACTACGAGCAGTACTTC. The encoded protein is CASSLKLGYYEQYF.